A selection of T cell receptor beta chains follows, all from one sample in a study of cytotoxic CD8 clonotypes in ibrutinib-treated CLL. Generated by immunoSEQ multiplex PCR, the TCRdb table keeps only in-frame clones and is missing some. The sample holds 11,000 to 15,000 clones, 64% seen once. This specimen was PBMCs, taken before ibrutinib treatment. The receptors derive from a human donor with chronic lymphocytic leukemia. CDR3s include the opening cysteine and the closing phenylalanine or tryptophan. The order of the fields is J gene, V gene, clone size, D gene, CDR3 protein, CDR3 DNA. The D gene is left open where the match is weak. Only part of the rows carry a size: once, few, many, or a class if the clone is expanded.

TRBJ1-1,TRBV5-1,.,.,CASSYRTGNTEAFF,TGCGCCAGCAGCTATCGGACGGGGAACACTGAAGCTTTCTTT
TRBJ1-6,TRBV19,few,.,CASIIRDGGNSPLHF,TGTGCCAGTATCATCCGGGACGGAGGTAATTCACCCCTCCACTTT
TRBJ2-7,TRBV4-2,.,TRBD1,CASSLLGGHSSYEQYF,TGTGCCAGCAGCTTATTAGGGGGCCACAGCTCCTACGAGCAGTACTTC
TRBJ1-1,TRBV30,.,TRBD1,CAWRRQGAKTEAFF,TGTGCCTGGAGGAGACAGGGGGCGAAAACTGAAGCTTTCTTT
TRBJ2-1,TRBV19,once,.,CASSISEWTSNEQFF,TGTGCCAGTAGTATCTCCGAATGGACATCCAATGAGCAGTTCTTC
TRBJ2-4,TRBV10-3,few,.,CAISESVPGLLAKNIQYF,TGTGCCATCAGTGAGTCAGTCCCAGGCCTACTAGCCAAAAACATTCAGTACTTC
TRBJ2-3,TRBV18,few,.,CASSSTGSDTQYF,TGTGCCAGCTCATCGACAGGTTCAGATACGCAGTATTTT
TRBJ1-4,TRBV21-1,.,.,CASTTGGFREKLFF,TGTGCCAGCACCACCGGGGGATTCCGTGAAAAACTGTTTTTT
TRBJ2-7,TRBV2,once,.,CASSERGGPYEQYF,TGTGCCAGCAGTGAAAGGGGGGGCCCCTACGAGCAGTACTTC
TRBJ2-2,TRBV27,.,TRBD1,CASSLGPRGYTGELFF,TGTGCCAGCAGTTTAGGCCCCAGGGGGTATACCGGGGAGCTGTTTTTT
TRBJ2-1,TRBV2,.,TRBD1,CASNDRGGNEQFF,TGTGCCAGCAATGACAGGGGCGGGAATGAGCAGTTCTTC
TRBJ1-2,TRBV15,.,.,CATSRDGSSGYGYTF,TGTGCCACCAGCAGAGATGGAAGCTCTGGCTATGGCTACACCTTC
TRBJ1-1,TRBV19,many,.,CASSISEGFTEAFF,TGTGCCAGTAGTATTTCCGAGGGGTTCACTGAAGCTTTCTTT
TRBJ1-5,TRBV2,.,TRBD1,CATRTGNQPQHF,TGTGCCACAAGGACAGGGAATCAGCCCCAGCATTTT
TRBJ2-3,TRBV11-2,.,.,CASSLDRGDTQYF,TGTGCCAGCAGCTTAGATAGGGGGGATACGCAGTATTTT
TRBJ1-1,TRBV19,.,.,CASSRGGHEAFF,TGTGCCAGTAGTAGAGGCGGTCATGAAGCTTTCTTT
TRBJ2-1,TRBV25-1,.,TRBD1,CASSPGQGLDEQFF,TGTGCCAGCAGCCCGGGACAGGGGCTCGATGAGCAGTTCTTC
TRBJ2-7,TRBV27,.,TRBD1,CDSSFSNRGYEQYF,TGTGACAGCAGTTTTTCCAACAGGGGCTACGAGCAGTACTTC
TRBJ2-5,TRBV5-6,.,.,CASSGSGTGLETQYF,TGTGCCAGCAGCGGCTCTGGGACGGGGTTGGAGACCCAGTACTTC
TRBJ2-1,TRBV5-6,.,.,CASSLETENEQFF,TGTGCCAGCAGCTTAGAGACAGAAAATGAGCAGTTCTTC
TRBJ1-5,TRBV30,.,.,CAWSVSSLGSQPQHF,TGTGCCTGGAGTGTATCCTCCCTGGGGAGTCAGCCCCAGCATTTT
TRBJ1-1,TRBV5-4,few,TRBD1,CASSKDRADTEAFF,TGTGCCAGCAGCAAGGACAGGGCTGACACTGAAGCTTTCTTT
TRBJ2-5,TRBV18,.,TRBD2,CASVKGTSGVLQETQYF,TGTGCCAGCGTAAAAGGGACTAGCGGGGTACTGCAAGAGACCCAGTACTTC
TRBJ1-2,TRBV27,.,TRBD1,CASRTGGSGYTF,TGTGCCAGCAGAACAGGGGGCTCTGGCTACACCTTC
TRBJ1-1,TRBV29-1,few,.,CSVGGNEAFF,TGCAGCGTTGGGGGGAATGAAGCTTTCTTT
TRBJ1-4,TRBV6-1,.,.,CASSEGRSTGKLFF,TGTGCCAGCAGTGAGGGGCGGTCGACTGGAAAACTGTTTTTT
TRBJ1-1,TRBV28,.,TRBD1,CASSIIRGRMNTEAFF,TGTGCCAGCAGTATAATCAGGGGGAGAATGAACACTGAAGCTTTCTTT
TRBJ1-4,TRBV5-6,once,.,CASSLDLPDGTNEKLFF,TGTGCCAGCAGCTTGGACCTTCCTGATGGTACTAATGAAAAACTGTTTTTT
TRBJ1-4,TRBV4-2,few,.,CASSGRGSNEKLFF,TGTGCCAGCAGCGGCCGGGGTTCTAATGAAAAACTGTTTTTT
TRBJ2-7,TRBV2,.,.,CASRASLQQYF,TGTGCCAGCAGGGCCTCGTTGCAGCAGTACTTC
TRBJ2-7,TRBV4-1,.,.,CASSQIAGDYEQYF,TGCGCCAGCAGCCAAATCGCAGGGGACTACGAGCAGTACTTC
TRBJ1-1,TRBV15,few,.,CATSRLTRTAEAFF,TGTGCCACCAGCAGACTTACTAGGACAGCTGAAGCTTTCTTT
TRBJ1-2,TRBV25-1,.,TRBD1,CASSEWDSNYGYTF,TGTGCCAGCAGTGAATGGGACAGCAACTATGGCTACACCTTC
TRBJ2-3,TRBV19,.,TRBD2,CASMPVVAGGRTDTQYF,TGTGCCAGTATGCCGGTCGTAGCGGGGGGGCGCACAGATACGCAGTATTTT
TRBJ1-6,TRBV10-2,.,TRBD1,CASSEILRQGNNSPLHF,TGCGCCAGCAGTGAGATATTGAGACAGGGAAATAATTCACCCCTCCACTTT
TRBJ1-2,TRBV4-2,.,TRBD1,CASSHRDRDGGYTF,TGTGCCAGCAGCCACCGGGACAGGGATGGAGGCTACACCTTC
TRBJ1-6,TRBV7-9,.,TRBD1,CASSLMKPGGLYNSPLHF,TGTGCCAGCAGCTTAATGAAGCCAGGGGGCTTGTATAATTCACCCCTCCACTTT
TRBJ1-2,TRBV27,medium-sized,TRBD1,CASSQQGANGYTF,TGTGCCAGCAGTCAACAGGGGGCGAATGGCTACACCTTC
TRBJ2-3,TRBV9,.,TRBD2,CASSVGIAGVGDTQYF,TGTGCCAGCAGCGTTGGAATAGCGGGGGTAGGGGATACGCAGTATTTT
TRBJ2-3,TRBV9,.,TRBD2,CASSSGLAGGQNTQYF,TGTGCCAGCAGCTCAGGACTAGCGGGGGGGCAGAATACGCAGTATTTT
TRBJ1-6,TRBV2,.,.,CASKVQGGSPLHF,TGTGCCAGCAAGGTACAGGGTGGATCACCCCTCCACTTT
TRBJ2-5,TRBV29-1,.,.,CSAKEETQYF,TGCAGCGCCAAGGAAGAGACCCAGTACTTC
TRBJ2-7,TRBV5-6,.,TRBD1,CASSSEGTGTYEQYF,TGTGCCAGCAGCTCCGAGGGGACAGGGACCTACGAGCAGTACTTC
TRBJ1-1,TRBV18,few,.,CASSPRGNTEAFF,TGTGCCAGCTCGCCCAGGGGGAACACTGAAGCTTTCTTT
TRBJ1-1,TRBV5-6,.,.,CASSLGPYRVAEAFF,TGTGCCAGCAGCTTGGGACCTTACCGTGTGGCTGAAGCTTTCTTT
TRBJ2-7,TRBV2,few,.,CASSEEGTGTYEQYF,TGTGCCAGCAGTGAAGAGGGAACAGGTACCTACGAGCAGTACTTC